A single sample is the source of the 5 T cell receptor beta chains below, sequenced in a study of CD8 T cells in Susac syndrome. Reverse transcription of about 0.45 to 1 ug RNA was performed with random hexamers. TCRdb reprocessed the immunoSEQ multiplex PCR reads via MiXCR and lists one record per CDR3 protein. Of 250,000 to 300,000 distinct CDR3 sequences listed, around 89% were seen once; the top ten hold around 0.18%. The specimen was CD8+ T cells from PBMCs. The origin of the receptors is a human donor with multiple sclerosis.

The chain combines TRBV13 with TRBJ2-1; 7 bases match TRBD1. CDR3 size: 14 residues. Germline V gene lookup returns CDR1 PRHDT and CDR2 FYEKMQ (reference sequence). Trimming took 3 bases from V and 7 from J; bases not matched to a gene: 6. CDR3 coding DNA: TGTGCCAGCAGCTTGAGGGGGCCTGGGAATGAGCAGTTCTTC. This translates into CASSLRGPGNEQFF.

This chain connects TRBV2 to TRBJ1-5, with D uncertain. Germline-derived CDR1 and CDR2 are SNHLY and FYNNEI. Trimming left V 5 bases short and J 5 bases short, with 10 bases between. The CDR3 contains 13 residues. The CDR3 here is CASSSGNHQPQHF. CDR3 in DNA: TGTGCCAGCAGTAGCGGGAATCATCAGCCCCAGCATTTT.

The J gene is TRBJ1-1, the V gene TRBV7-9; TRBD1 aligns across 9 bases. CDR1 is SEHNR, CDR2 FQNEAQ, per germline (reference sequence). The ends lost 4 bases at V and 3 bases at J; junction bases unmatched: 9. This CDR3 contains 16 residues. CDR3 in amino acids: CASSSPLQGADTEAFF. Written as DNA, the CDR3 is TGTGCCAGCAGCTCGCCTCTACAGGGGGCGGACACTGAAGCTTTCTTT.

The V call is TRBV27, the J call TRBJ2-7; 11 bases map to TRBD1. CDR1 MNHEY and CDR2 SMNVEV come from the germline V gene (reference sequence). The CDR3 has 15 amino acids. The J segment lost 7 bases and the V segment lost 5 bases, leaving 10 bases of the junction unmatched. DNA of the CDR3: TGTGCCAGCAGTCGCAGGACAGGGGGCATTTTAGAGCAGTACTTC. This gives the protein CASSRRTGGILEQYF.

This rearrangement joins TRBV6-1 to TRBJ1-5; no clear D. The CDR3 has 15 residues. V dropped 3 bases and J dropped 0 bases, with 9 bases sitting between them. Germline values: CDR1 MNHNS, CDR2 SASEGT. CDR3 sequence: CASSEMEFSNQPQHF. CDR3 nucleotide sequence: TGTGCCAGCAGTGAGATGGAGTTTAGCAATCAGCCCCAGCATTTT.